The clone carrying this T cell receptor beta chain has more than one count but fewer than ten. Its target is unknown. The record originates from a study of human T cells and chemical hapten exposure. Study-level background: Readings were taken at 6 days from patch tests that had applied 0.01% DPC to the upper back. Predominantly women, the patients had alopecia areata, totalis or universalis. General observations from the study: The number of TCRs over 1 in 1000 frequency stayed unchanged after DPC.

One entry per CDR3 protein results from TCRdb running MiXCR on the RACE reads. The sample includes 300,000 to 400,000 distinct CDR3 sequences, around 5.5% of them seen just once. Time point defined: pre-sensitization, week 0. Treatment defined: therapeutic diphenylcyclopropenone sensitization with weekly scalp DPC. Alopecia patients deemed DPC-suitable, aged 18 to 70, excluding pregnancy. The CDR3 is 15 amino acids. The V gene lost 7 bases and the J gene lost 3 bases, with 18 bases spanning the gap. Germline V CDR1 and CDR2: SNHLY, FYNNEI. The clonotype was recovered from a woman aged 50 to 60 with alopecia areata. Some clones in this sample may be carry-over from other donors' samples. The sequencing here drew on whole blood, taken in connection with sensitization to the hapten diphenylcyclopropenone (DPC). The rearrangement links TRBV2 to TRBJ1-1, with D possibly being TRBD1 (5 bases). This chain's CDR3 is CASTLTQGLDTEAFF. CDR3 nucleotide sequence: TGTGCCAGCACTTTAACGCAGGGTCTGGACACTGAAGCTTTCTTT.